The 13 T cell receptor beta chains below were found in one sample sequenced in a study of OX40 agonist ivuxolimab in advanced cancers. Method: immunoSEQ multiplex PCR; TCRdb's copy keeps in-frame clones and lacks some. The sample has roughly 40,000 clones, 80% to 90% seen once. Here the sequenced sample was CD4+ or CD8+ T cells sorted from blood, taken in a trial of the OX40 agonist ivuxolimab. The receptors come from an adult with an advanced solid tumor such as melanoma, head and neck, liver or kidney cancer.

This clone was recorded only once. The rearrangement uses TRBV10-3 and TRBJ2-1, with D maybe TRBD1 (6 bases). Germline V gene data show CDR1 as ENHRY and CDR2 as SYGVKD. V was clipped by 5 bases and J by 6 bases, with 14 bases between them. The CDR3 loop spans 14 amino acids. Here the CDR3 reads CAISKGELINEQFF. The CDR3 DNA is TGTGCCATCAGTAAGGGGGAGCTAATCAATGAGCAGTTCTTC.

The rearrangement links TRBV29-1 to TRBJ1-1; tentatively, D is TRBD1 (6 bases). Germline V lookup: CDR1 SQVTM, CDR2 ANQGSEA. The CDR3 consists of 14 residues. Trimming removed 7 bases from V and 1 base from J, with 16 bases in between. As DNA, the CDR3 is TGCAGCGCCATAGGGGGGGCGGCGAACACTGAAGCTTTCTTT. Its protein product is CSAIGGAANTEAFF.

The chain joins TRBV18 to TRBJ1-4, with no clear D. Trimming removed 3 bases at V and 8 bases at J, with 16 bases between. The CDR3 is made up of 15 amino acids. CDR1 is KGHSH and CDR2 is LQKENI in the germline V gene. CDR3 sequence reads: CASSPSGIGEEKLFF. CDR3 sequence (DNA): TGTGCCAGCTCACCCTCGGGGATCGGCGAAGAAAAACTGTTTTTT.

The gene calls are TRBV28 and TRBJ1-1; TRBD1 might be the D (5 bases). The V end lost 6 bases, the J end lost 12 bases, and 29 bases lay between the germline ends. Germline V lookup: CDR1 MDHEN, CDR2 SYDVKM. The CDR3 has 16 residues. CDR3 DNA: TGTGCCAGCAGGACCTCGGGACTCAGGAACCCGGGGGAAACTTTCTTT. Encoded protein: CASRTSGLRNPGETFF.

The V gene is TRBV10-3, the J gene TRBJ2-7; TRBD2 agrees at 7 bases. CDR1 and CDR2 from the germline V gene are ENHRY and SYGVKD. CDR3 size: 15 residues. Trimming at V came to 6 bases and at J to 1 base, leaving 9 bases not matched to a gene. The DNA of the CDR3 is TGTGCCATCAGGAGTGGGGGGGTGAAGTCCTACGAGCAGTACTTC. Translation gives CAIRSGGVKSYEQYF.

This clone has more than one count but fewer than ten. The CDR3 spells CASSHNLLRDGKNQPQHF. CDR3 sequence (DNA): TGTGCCAGCAGTCATAACCTTCTAAGAGACGGTAAGAATCAGCCCCAGCATTTT. This sequence joins TRBV28 and TRBJ1-5; D unclear. Germline CDR1 reads MDHEN; CDR2 reads SYDVKM. The CDR3 runs to 18 residues. The ends were cut back, 5 bases at V and 4 bases at J, with 24 bases in the middle.

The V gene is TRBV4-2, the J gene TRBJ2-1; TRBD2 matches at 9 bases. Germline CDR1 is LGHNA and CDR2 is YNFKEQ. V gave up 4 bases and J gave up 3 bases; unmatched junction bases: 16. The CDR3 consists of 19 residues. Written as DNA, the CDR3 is TGTGCCAGCAGCCCCGCTGGGACTAGCAGTTTGGGGGGCTACAATGAGCAGTTCTTC. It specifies CASSPAGTSSLGGYNEQFF.

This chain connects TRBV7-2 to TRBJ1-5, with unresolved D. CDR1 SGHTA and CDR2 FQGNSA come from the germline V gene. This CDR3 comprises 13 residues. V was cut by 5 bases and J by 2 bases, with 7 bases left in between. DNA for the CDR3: TGTGCCAGCAGCCCCTTTGGCAATCAGCCCCAGCATTTT. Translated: CASSPFGNQPQHF.

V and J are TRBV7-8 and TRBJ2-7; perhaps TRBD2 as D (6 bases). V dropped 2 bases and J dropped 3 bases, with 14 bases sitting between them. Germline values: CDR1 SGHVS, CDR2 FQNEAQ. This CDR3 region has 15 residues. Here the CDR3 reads CASSLSQGGVYEQYF. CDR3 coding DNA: TGTGCCAGCAGCTTATCCCAGGGAGGAGTCTACGAGCAGTACTTC.

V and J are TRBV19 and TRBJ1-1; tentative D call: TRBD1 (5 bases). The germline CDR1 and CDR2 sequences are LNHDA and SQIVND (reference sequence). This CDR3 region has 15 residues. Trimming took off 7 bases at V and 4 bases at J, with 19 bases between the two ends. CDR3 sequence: CASMGVRGQSTEAFF. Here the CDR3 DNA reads TGTGCCAGTATGGGGGTGAGGGGCCAAAGCACTGAAGCTTTCTTT.

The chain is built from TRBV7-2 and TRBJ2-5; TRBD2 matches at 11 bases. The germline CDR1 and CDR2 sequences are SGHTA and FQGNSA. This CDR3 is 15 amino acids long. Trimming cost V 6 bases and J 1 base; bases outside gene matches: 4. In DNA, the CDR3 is TGTGCCAGCAGAAGTGGACTAGCGGGCCAAGAGACCCAGTACTTC. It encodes CASRSGLAGQETQYF. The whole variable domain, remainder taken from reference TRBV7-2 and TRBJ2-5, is GAGVSQSPSNKVTEKGKDVELRCDPISGHTALYWYRQSLGQGLEFLIYFQGNSAPDKSGLPSDRFSAERTGGSVSTLTIQRTQQEDSAVYLCASRSGLAGQETQYFGPGTRLLVL.

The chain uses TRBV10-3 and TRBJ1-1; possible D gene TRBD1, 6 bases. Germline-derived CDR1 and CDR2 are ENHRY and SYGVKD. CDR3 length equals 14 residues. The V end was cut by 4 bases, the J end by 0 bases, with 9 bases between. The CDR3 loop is CAISGGLMNTEAFF. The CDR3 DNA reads TGTGCCATCAGTGGGGGGCTTATGAACACTGAAGCTTTCTTT.

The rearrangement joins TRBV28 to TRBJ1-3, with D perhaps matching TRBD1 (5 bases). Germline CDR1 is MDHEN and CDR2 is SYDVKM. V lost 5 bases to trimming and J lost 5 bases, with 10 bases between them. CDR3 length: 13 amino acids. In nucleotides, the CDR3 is TGTGCCAGCAGTGGAAAGGGGCGAAACACCATATATTTT. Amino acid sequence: CASSGKGRNTIYF. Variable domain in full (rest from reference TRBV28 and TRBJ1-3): DVKVTQSSRYLVKRTGEKVFLECVQDMDHENMFWYRQDPGLGLRLIYFSYDVKMKEKGDIPEGYSVSREKKERFSLILESASTNQTSMYLCASSGKGRNTIYFGEGSWLTVV.